The 9 T cell receptor beta chains in this list originate from one sample, sequenced in a study of spatial heterogeneity in lung cancer (dated by TCRdb to about 2019). Explained via the paper, the time point label denotes: blood at routine non-recurrence follow-up after resection. Without any cell sorting, TCR sequencing was performed on whole RNA extracted either from tumor and nontumor lung tissue or from cryopreserved PBMC samples. The library was produced with 5' RACE. The data were produced on a NextSeq 500. TCRdb took the public reads, trimmed them with fastp at Q25, ran MiXCR for clone calling and kept in-frame beta chains. Here each entry gathers all rows of one CDR3 protein and keeps the most common genes and DNA. The sample yields more than 95,000 distinct CDR3 sequences; 10% to 15% were counted once. 16% of the sample is in the top ten clones. The sample in question was PBMCs, obtained at follow-up. The source of these receptors is a male donor with early-stage non-small cell lung cancer.

The rearrangement uses TRBV7-8 and TRBJ1-2, with D maybe TRBD1 (6 bases). This CDR3 has 15 amino acids. V dropped 3 bases and J dropped 0 bases, with 11 bases sitting between them. The germline gives CDR1 SGHVS, CDR2 FQNEAQ. In DNA form, the CDR3 reads TGTGCCAGCAGCTTTAGACAGGTAGCTAACTATGGCTACACCTTC. The encoded protein is CASSFRQVANYGYTF. Combining the CDR3 with reference TRBV7-8 and TRBJ1-2 gives the whole variable domain GAGVSQSPRYKVAKRGQDVALRCDPISGHVSLFWYQQALGQGPEFLTYFQNEAQLDKSGLPSDRFFAERPEGSVSTLKIQRTQQEDSAVYLCASSFRQVANYGYTFGSGTRLTVV.

This clonotype was observed a handful of times. The V call is TRBV10-2, the J call TRBJ2-5; perhaps TRBD1 as D (6 bases). V lost 6 bases to trimming and J lost 3 bases, with 23 bases between them. Germline values: CDR1 WSHSY, CDR2 SAAADI. The CDR3 extends over 17 amino acids. Here the CDR3 DNA reads TGCGCCAGCAGCCCACCTCCCGGGACAAGGATAAAAGAGACCCAGTACTTC. This translates into CASSPPPGTRIKETQYF.

The V and J genes are TRBV6-2 or TRBV6-3 and TRBJ1-4; TRBD1 aligns across 9 bases. The ends lost 2 bases at V and 12 bases at J; junction bases unmatched: 7. This CDR3 has 14 amino acids. From germline, CDR1 is MNHEY and CDR2 SVGEGT. CDR3 nucleotides: TGTGCCAGCAGTTACCGAAGGGGACAGGGACAACTGTTTTTT. Translated: CASSYRRGQGQLFF.

V and J are TRBV2 and TRBJ2-3, with no clear D. There are 12 residues in the CDR3. V lost 7 bases and J lost 2, with 7 bases in between. Looked up from germline, CDR1 is SNHLY and CDR2 is FYNNEI. The CDR3 reads CASNGLTDTQYF. CDR3 in DNA: TGTGCCAGCAATGGGCTCACAGATACGCAGTATTTT.

V is TRBV7-2 and J is TRBJ2-6, with a possible D match to TRBD1 (6 bases). CDR3 length: 16 residues. Trimming removed 3 bases from V and 0 bases from J, with 9 bases in between. Germline V gives CDR1 SGHTA, CDR2 FQGNSA. The CDR3: CASSFTGNSGANVLTF. The CDR3 DNA reads as TGTGCCAGCAGCTTTACAGGGAACTCTGGGGCCAACGTCCTGACTTTC.

V usage is TRBV2 and J usage is TRBJ2-3; D is perhaps TRBD2 (5 bases). There are 17 residues in the CDR3. The ends were cut back, 7 bases at V and 8 bases at J, with 28 bases in the middle. The V gene's germline CDR1 is SNHLY and CDR2 FYNNEI. CDR3 sequence: CASISLSGPFPGGTQYF. The CDR3 nucleotides read TGTGCCAGCATCTCACTCTCAGGCCCCTTCCCAGGAGGTACGCAGTATTTT.

This clonotype was seen repeatedly, ten times or more. The chain has TRBV20-1 and TRBJ2-7, with D unclear. With 6 bases removed from V and 3 bases from J, the gap between germline ends came to 6 bases. CDR1 is DFQATT, CDR2 SNEGSKA, per germline (reference sequence). The CDR3 loop spans 10 amino acids. The CDR3 region is CSAKNYEQYF. The CDR3 nucleotides read TGCAGTGCCAAAAACTACGAGCAGTACTTC.

The V call is TRBV28, the J call TRBJ1-6; TRBD1 aligns across 9 bases. Germline values: CDR1 MDHEN, CDR2 SYDVKM. The CDR3 is 15 amino acids. The J segment lost 9 bases and the V segment lost 6 bases, leaving 9 bases of the junction unmatched. The DNA for the CDR3 is TGTGCCAGCAGCCGTGGGGACAGGGCCGGTTCACCCCTCCACTTT. Translated, it gives CASSRGDRAGSPLHF. The full variable domain, rest sourced from reference TRBV28 and TRBJ1-6, is DVKVTQSSRYLVKRTGEKVFLECVQDMDHENMFWYRQDPGLGLRLIYFSYDVKMKEKGDIPEGYSVSREKKERFSLILESASTNQTSMYLCASSRGDRAGSPLHFGNGTRLTVT.

This clonotype was picked up many times. The chain carries TRBV7-3 and TRBJ2-1, with TRBD2 matching over 14 bases. The CDR3 length is 15 residues. Germline assignment: CDR1 SGHTA and CDR2 FQGTGA. Germline trimming cut 4 bases from V and 7 bases from J; bases unmatched to any gene: 3. The CDR3 region is CASSSGTSGGNEQFF. DNA of the CDR3: TGTGCCAGCAGCTCCGGGACTAGCGGGGGTAATGAGCAGTTCTTC.